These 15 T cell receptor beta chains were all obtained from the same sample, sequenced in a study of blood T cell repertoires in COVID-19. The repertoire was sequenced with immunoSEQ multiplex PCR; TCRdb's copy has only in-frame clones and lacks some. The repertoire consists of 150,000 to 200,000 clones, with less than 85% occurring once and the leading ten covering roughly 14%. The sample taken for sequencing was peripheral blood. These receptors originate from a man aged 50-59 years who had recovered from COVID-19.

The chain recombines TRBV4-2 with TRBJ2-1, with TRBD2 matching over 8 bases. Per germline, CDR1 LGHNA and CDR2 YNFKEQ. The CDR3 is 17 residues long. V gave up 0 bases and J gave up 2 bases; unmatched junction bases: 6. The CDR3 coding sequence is TGTGCCAGCAGCCAAGATTTTGCGGGAGGAACCTACAATGAGCAGTTCTTC. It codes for CASSQDFAGGTYNEQFF.

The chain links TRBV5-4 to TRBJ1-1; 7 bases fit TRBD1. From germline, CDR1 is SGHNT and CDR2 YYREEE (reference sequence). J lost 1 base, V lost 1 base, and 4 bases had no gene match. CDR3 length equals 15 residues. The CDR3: CASSLTGDANTEAFF. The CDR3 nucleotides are TGTGCCAGCAGCTTGACAGGGGATGCGAACACTGAAGCTTTCTTT. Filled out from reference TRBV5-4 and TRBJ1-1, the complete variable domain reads ETGVTQSPTHLIKTRGQQVTLRCSSQSGHNTVSWYQQALGQGPQFIFQYYREEENGRGNFPPRFSGLQFPNYSSELNVNALELDDSALYLCASSLTGDANTEAFFGQGTRLTVV.

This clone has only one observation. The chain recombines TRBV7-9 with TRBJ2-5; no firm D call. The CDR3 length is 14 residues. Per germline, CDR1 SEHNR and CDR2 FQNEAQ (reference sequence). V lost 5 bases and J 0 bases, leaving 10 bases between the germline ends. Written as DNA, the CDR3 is TGTGCCAGCAGCGAACAGAGTTACCAAGAGACCCAGTACTTC. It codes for CASSEQSYQETQYF. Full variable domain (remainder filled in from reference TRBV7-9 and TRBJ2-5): DTGVSQNPRHKITKRGQNVTFRCDPISEHNRLYWYRQTLGQGPEFLTYFQNEAQLEKSRLLSDRFSAERPKGSFSTLEIQRTEQGDSAMYLCASSEQSYQETQYFGPGTRLLVL.

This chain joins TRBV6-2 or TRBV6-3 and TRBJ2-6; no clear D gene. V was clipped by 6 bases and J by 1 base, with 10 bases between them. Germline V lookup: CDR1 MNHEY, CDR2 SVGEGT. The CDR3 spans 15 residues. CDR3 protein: CASSPGVSGANVLTF. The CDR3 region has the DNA TGTGCCAGCAGCCCCGGAGTGTCTGGGGCCAACGTCCTGACTTTC.

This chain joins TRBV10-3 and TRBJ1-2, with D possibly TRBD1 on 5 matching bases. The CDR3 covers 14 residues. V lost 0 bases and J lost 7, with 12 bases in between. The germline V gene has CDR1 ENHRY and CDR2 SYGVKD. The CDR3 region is CAISESLQAGGYTF. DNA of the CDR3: TGTGCCATCAGTGAGTCGTTACAGGCCGGTGGCTACACCTTC.

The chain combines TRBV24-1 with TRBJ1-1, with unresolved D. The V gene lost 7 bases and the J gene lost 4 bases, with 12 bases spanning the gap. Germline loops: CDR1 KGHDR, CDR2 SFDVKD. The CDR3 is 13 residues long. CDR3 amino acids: CATSFRGSTEAFF. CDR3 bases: TGTGCCACCAGCTTCCGGGGTAGCACTGAAGCTTTCTTT.

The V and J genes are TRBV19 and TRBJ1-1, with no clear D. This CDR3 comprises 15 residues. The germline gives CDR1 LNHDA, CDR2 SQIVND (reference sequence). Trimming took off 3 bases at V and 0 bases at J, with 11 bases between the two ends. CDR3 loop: CASSITEFMNTEAFF. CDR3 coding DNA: TGTGCCAGTAGTATCACAGAGTTCATGAACACTGAAGCTTTCTTT.

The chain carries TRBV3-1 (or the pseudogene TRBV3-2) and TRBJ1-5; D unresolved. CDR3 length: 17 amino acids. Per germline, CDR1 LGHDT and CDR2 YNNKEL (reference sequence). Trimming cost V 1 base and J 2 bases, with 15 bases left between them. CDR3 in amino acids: CASSQAPISVGNQPQHF. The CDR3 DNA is TGTGCCAGCAGCCAAGCTCCGATCTCCGTAGGCAATCAGCCCCAGCATTTT.

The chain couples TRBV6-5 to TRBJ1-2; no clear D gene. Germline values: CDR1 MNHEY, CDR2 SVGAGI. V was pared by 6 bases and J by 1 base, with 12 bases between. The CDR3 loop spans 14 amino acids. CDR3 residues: CASSLMGGNYGYTF. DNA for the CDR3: TGTGCCAGCAGCTTAATGGGAGGTAACTATGGCTACACCTTC.

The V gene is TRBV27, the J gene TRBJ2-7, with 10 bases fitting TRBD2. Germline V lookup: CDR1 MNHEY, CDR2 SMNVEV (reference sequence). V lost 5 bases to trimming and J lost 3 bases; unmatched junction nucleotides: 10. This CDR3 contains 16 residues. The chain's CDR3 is CASSGPTSGWSYEQYF. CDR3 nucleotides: TGTGCCAGCAGTGGGCCGACTAGCGGGTGGAGCTACGAGCAGTACTTC.

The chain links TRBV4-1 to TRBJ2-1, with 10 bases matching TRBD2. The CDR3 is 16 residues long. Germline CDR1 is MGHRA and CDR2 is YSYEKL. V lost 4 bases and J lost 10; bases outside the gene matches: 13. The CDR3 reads CASSPYPGLAVREQFF. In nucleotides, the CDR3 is TGCGCCAGCAGCCCATACCCTGGACTAGCGGTAAGGGAGCAGTTCTTC.

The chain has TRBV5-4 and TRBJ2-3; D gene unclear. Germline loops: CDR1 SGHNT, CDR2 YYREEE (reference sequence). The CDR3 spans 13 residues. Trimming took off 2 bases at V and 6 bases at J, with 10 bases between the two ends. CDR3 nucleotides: TGTGCCAGCAGCTTTATGACTTCGGATACGCAGTATTTT. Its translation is CASSFMTSDTQYF.

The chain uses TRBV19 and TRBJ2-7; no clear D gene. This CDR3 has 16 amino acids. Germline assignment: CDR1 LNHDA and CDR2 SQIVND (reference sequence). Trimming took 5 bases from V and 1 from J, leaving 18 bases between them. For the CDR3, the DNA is TGTGCCAGTAGTCCCCAAGGCCCGTTCGGGTCCTACGAGCAGTACTTC. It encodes CASSPQGPFGSYEQYF. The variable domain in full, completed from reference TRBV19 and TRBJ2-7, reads DGGITQSPKYLFRKEGQNVTLSCEQNLNHDAMYWYRQDPGQGLRLIYYSQIVNDFQKGDIAEGYSVSREKKESFPLTVTSAQKNPTAFYLCASSPQGPFGSYEQYFGPGTRLTVT.

As DNA, the CDR3 is TGTGCCAGCAGGGCTACTAGCGGGAGGTCTGGGGCCAACGTCCTGACTTTC. It is translated as CASRATSGRSGANVLTF. The chain has TRBV2 and TRBJ2-6, with 12 bases aligning to TRBD2. J was trimmed by 1 base and V by 6 bases; bases with no gene match: 4. The CDR3 has 17 residues. CDR1 SNHLY and CDR2 FYNNEI come from the germline V gene.

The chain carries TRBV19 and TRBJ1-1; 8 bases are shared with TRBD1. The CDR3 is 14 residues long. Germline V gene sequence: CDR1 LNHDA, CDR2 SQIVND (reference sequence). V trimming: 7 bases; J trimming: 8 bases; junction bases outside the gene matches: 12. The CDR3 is CASKGSGGGVEAFF. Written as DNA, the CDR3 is TGTGCCAGTAAAGGGTCAGGGGGCGGTGTGGAAGCTTTCTTT.